The present T cell receptor beta chain was sequenced within a study of CD8 T cells in Susac syndrome. Study at large: Patients with Susac syndrome were therapy-naive, treated with corticosteroids, or treated with intravenous immunoglobulin alone when blood was collected.

RNA amounts of about 0.45 to 1 ug underwent reverse transcription with random hexamers. The amplification used immunoSEQ multiplex PCR on TCR beta CDR3; it spanned 54 Vbeta and 13 Jbeta. TCRdb reprocessed the immunoSEQ multiplex PCR reads with MiXCR, giving one entry per CDR3 protein. The table records approximately 83,000 distinct CDR3 sequences, around 94% of them present only once. Overall study results and limits: That the number of individuals in its TCR sequencing and HLA analysis was relatively small was acknowledged by the study. Among active patients and in TEMRA cells, CD8+ clonal expansion in Susac reached its peak.

Trimming left V 4 bases short and J 8 bases short, with 6 bases between. Germline-derived CDR1 and CDR2 are SGHTA and FQGTGA. The CDR3 covers 11 residues. For this clonotype: Its antigen is unidentified.

The specimen sequenced was CD8+ T cells from PBMCs. The chain has TRBV7-3 and TRBJ2-1, with D uncertain. This sequence originates from a human donor with Susac syndrome. The CDR3 bases are TGTGCCAGCAGCTCGGGCGATGAGCAGTTCTTC. It specifies CASSSGDEQFF.